This T cell receptor (beta chain) was recorded in a study of OX40 agonist ivuxolimab in advanced cancers. Across the study: Patients receiving dose escalation had hepatocellular carcinoma, melanoma, renal cell or head and neck cancer.

Method: immunoSEQ multiplex PCR; TCRdb's copy keeps in-frame clones and lacks some. The sample holds 55,000 to 65,000 clones, 85% seen once. V lost 7 bases and J 0 bases, leaving 16 bases between the germline ends. The CDR3 loop spans 16 amino acids. CDR1 MDHEN and CDR2 SYDVKM come from the germline V gene. The sequence was collected from an adult with an advanced solid tumor such as melanoma, head and neck, liver or kidney cancer. The chain recombines TRBV28 with TRBJ1-3; D remains ambiguous. The sequences come from CD4+ or CD8+ T cells sorted from blood, collected in a trial of the OX40 agonist ivuxolimab. CDR3 loop: CASTPPTGFSGNTIYF. The CDR3 nucleotides read TGTGCCAGCACCCCCCCAACCGGGTTCTCTGGAAACACCATATATTTT.